The rows below give T cell receptor beta chains drawn from one sample of a study of OX40 agonist ivuxolimab in advanced cancers. Clones were sequenced by immunoSEQ multiplex PCR, and TCRdb holds only the in-frame ones, with some missing. The repertoire holds about 46,000 clones, with approximately 85% as singletons. Sequenced material: CD4+ or CD8+ T cells sorted from blood, taken in a trial of the OX40 agonist ivuxolimab. These TCRs come from an adult with an advanced solid tumor such as melanoma, head and neck, liver or kidney cancer. Each CDR3 is given with its conserved first and last residue. A D gene is named only where the DNA matches it firmly. A clone size is listed for some rows: how often the clone was seen (once, few, many), or a class if it is expanded.

V: TRBV23-1
D: -
J: TRBJ2-7
size: -
CDR3: CASSHRVFVSYEQYF
DNA: TGCGCCAGCAGTCACCGAGTATTCGTCAGTTACGAGCAGTACTTC

V: TRBV5-1
D: TRBD2
J: TRBJ2-5
size: -
CDR3: CASSLVGGGGETQYF
DNA: TGCGCCAGCAGCTTGGTGGGCGGGGGAGGAGAGACCCAGTACTTC

V: TRBV7-8
D: -
J: TRBJ2-1
size: -
CDR3: CASSAPEGYNEQFF
DNA: TGTGCCAGCAGCGCGCCGGAGGGGTACAATGAGCAGTTCTTC

V: TRBV5-1
D: -
J: TRBJ1-4
size: -
CDR3: CASSLASGGQGLFF
DNA: TGCGCCAGCAGCTTGGCCTCGGGGGGCCAGGGGCTGTTTTTT

V: TRBV11-3
D: -
J: TRBJ2-1
size: once
CDR3: CASSLGGEQFF
DNA: TGTGCCAGCAGCTTAGGGGGCGAGCAGTTCTTC

V: TRBV4-3
D: -
J: TRBJ1-1
size: -
CDR3: CASSQDSWGRGVEAFF
DNA: TGCGCCAGCAGCCAAGACTCATGGGGTAGGGGAGTTGAAGCTTTCTTT

V: TRBV9
D: TRBD1
J: TRBJ2-2
size: -
CDR3: CASSPSYRGLTGELFF
DNA: TGTGCCAGCAGCCCGAGTTACAGGGGCCTCACCGGGGAGCTGTTTTTT

V: TRBV28
D: TRBD1
J: TRBJ1-1
size: once
CDR3: CASNRDRLNTEAFF
DNA: TGTGCCAGCAACCGGGACAGGTTGAACACTGAAGCTTTCTTT

V: TRBV9
D: -
J: TRBJ1-3
size: -
CDR3: CASSASGWSSGNTIYF
DNA: TGTGCCAGCAGCGCTTCCGGCTGGAGCTCTGGAAACACCATATATTTT

V: TRBV6-5
D: -
J: TRBJ2-4
size: -
CDR3: CASSYSWEEGNIQYF
DNA: TGTGCCAGCAGTTACTCATGGGAGGAAGGGAACATTCAGTACTTC